The 18 T cell receptor beta chains below all came from one sample that was sequenced in a study of cytomegalovirus exposure and HLA in healthy donors. With 60 Vbeta and 13 Jbeta primers, the PCR was carried out. Clones were read by immunoSEQ multiplex PCR, and TCRdb kept only the in-frame ones, dropping some. This sample has 100,000 to 150,000 clones, with about 80% found just once. Sequenced: PBMCs. The receptors come from a man aged 25 to 45 in good health and CMV-seropositive.

V usage is TRBV7-3 and J usage is TRBJ2-6; D gene uncertain. CDR1 is SGHTA, CDR2 FQGTGA, per germline. Trimming stripped 3 bases from V and 0 bases from J, with 3 bases between. This CDR3 region has 14 residues. CDR3 loop: CASSFYSGANVLTF. The CDR3 bases are TGTGCCAGCAGCTTTTACTCTGGGGCCAACGTCCTGACTTTC.

The V gene is TRBV28, the J gene TRBJ2-5, with TRBD2 identical over 9 bases. CDR3 length: 15 amino acids. V was clipped by 2 bases and J by 4 bases; unmatched bases: 5. Germline CDR1 is MDHEN and CDR2 is SYDVKM. CDR3 nucleotides: TGTGCCAGCAGTTTAGTTCTAGCGGGAAGAGAGACCCAGTACTTC. It codes for CASSLVLAGRETQYF.

The CDR3 DNA sequence: TGTGCCAGCAGCTGGAACAGGGGGCCCAACGAGCAGTACTTC. Translation: CASSWNRGPNEQYF. V and J are TRBV2 and TRBJ2-7, with 9 bases matching TRBD1. Trimming at V came to 6 bases and at J to 5 bases, leaving 8 bases not matched to a gene. From germline, CDR1 is SNHLY and CDR2 FYNNEI. There are 14 residues in the CDR3.

The chain has TRBV30 and TRBJ1-6, with TRBD1 matching 7 bases. The germline CDR1 and CDR2 sequences are GTSNPN and SVGIG (reference sequence). V shed 3 bases, J shed 5 bases, and the junction held 7 bases outside the gene matches. This CDR3 has 15 residues. The CDR3 region has the DNA TGTGCCTGGAGGGCCGATGACAGGGATAATTCACCCCTCCACTTT. Protein: CAWRADDRDNSPLHF.

This clone was counted a single time. The V gene is TRBV6-1, the J gene TRBJ1-6, with TRBD1 matching over 8 bases. V gave up 0 bases and J gave up 10 bases; unmatched junction bases: 5. The CDR3 covers 15 residues. Germline CDR1 and CDR2: MNHNS and SASEGT. CDR3 region: CASSEAGRGLSPLHF. DNA for the CDR3: TGTGCCAGCAGTGAAGCGGGCAGGGGGCTCTCACCCCTCCACTTT.

This chain joins TRBV6-5 and TRBJ1-2; the D gene is possibly TRBD1 (5 bases). V lost 8 bases and J 8 bases, leaving 12 bases between the germline ends. Germline values: CDR1 MNHEY, CDR2 SVGAGI. CDR3 length: 11 residues. CDR3 protein: CASSTGRGYTF. CDR3 DNA: TGTGCCAGCTCTACAGGTCGCGGCTACACCTTC.

J is TRBJ2-5 and V is TRBV4-1; TRBD1 might be the D (6 bases). The germline V gene has CDR1 MGHRA and CDR2 YSYEKL. V gave up 1 base and J gave up 0 bases, with 9 bases separating them. CDR3 length equals 15 residues. The DNA for the CDR3 is TGCGCCAGCAGCCAAGTGCAGGGGTACCAAGAGACCCAGTACTTC. Translation: CASSQVQGYQETQYF.

The chain couples TRBV6-5 to TRBJ1-2, with D possibly matching TRBD1 (5 bases). Trimming took off 5 bases at V and 3 bases at J, with 10 bases between the two ends. The length of the CDR3 is 13 residues. Germline assignment: CDR1 MNHEY and CDR2 SVGAGI. The CDR3 bases are TGTGCCAGCAGTAGGGGACTTGACTATGGCTACACCTTC. The encoded protein is CASSRGLDYGYTF.

The chain has TRBV30 and TRBJ1-2, with D possibly matching TRBD1 (6 bases). This CDR3 comprises 15 residues. The germline CDR1 and CDR2 sequences are GTSNPN and SVGIG (reference sequence). Trimming shortened V by 0 bases and J by 2 bases, and 13 bases separated the two germline ends. The CDR3: CAWSVSAGANYGYTF. In nucleotides, the CDR3 is TGTGCCTGGAGTGTATCAGCAGGGGCGAACTATGGCTACACCTTC.

The table lists this clone with a count of one. The gene calls are TRBV28 and TRBJ1-5; no reliable D call. The CDR3 runs 13 residues. Germline-derived CDR1 and CDR2 are MDHEN and SYDVKM. V lost 3 bases and J 7 bases, leaving 10 bases between the germline ends. CDR3: CASSFDISQPQHF. CDR3 in DNA: TGTGCCAGCAGTTTTGACATTTCGCAGCCCCAGCATTTT. The full variable domain, with the rest looked up from reference TRBV28 and TRBJ1-5, is DVKVTQSSRYLVKRTGEKVFLECVQDMDHENMFWYRQDPGLGLRLIYFSYDVKMKEKGDIPEGYSVSREKKERFSLILESASTNQTSMYLCASSFDISQPQHFGDGTRLSIL.

The chain is built from TRBV14 and TRBJ2-1; 7 bases align to TRBD1. With 4 bases clipped from V and 2 bases from J, the junction kept 11 bases outside the gene matches. Germline assignment: CDR1 SGHDN and CDR2 FVKESK. The CDR3 is 17 residues long. The CDR3 bases are TGTGCCAGCAGCCCATTTTTAAGACAGGGAACCTACAATGAGCAGTTCTTC. It yields the protein CASSPFLRQGTYNEQFF.

The chain has TRBV5-6 and TRBJ2-7, with D uncertain. V was shortened by 2 bases and J by 2 bases, with 5 bases between the two germline ends. Per germline, CDR1 SGHDT and CDR2 YYEEEE. The CDR3 spans 12 residues. CDR3 residues: CASSLLAYEQYF. The CDR3 region has the DNA TGTGCCAGCAGCTTACTCGCCTACGAGCAGTACTTC.

The CDR3 DNA reads as TGTGCCAGCGGCAAGACAGGGAACACCGGGGAGCTGTTTTTT. Protein product: CASGKTGNTGELFF. The chain joins TRBV9 to TRBJ2-2, with D possibly being TRBD1 (6 bases). CDR1 SGDLS and CDR2 YYNGEE come from the germline V gene. V was clipped by 7 bases and J by 1 base, with 11 bases between them. The CDR3 totals 14 residues.

V is TRBV28 and J is TRBJ2-1; the D is unclear. CDR3 size: 17 residues. The germline CDR1 and CDR2 sequences are MDHEN and SYDVKM. The ends were cut back, 6 bases at V and 0 bases at J, with 18 bases in the middle. CDR3 residues: CASSPPASVASYNEQFF. CDR3 coding DNA: TGTGCCAGCAGCCCTCCCGCCAGCGTGGCCTCCTACAATGAGCAGTTCTTC.

The chain is built from TRBV7-2 and TRBJ1-1; 8 bases are shared with TRBD1. Germline CDR1 and CDR2: SGHTA and FQGNSA. V trimming: 4 bases; J trimming: 0 bases; junction bases outside the gene matches: 7. This CDR3 has 16 residues. CDR3 loop: CASSSWTGRMNTEAFF. The CDR3 DNA reads as TGTGCCAGCAGCTCCTGGACAGGGAGAATGAACACTGAAGCTTTCTTT.

V and J are TRBV7-8 and TRBJ1-1; D unclear. Germline CDR1 and CDR2: SGHVS and FQNEAQ. V lost 1 base to trimming and J lost 2 bases, with 5 bases between them. This CDR3 contains 13 residues. The CDR3, as DNA: TGTGCCAGCAGCTTAGTCAGAAACACTGAAGCTTTCTTT. Its protein product is CASSLVRNTEAFF.

The chain employs TRBV27 and TRBJ2-2; 8 bases map to TRBD1. The germline V gene encodes CDR1 MNHEY and CDR2 SMNVEV (reference sequence). The J segment lost 7 bases and the V segment lost 2 bases, leaving 6 bases of the junction unmatched. There are 15 residues in the CDR3. In nucleotides, the CDR3 is TGTGCCAGCAGTTTAGGGACAGGAATCGGCGGGGAGCTGTTTTTT. Encoded protein: CASSLGTGIGGELFF.

The rearrangement links TRBV25-1 to TRBJ2-6; D is unresolved. The length of the CDR3 is 16 residues. Per germline, CDR1 MGHDK and CDR2 SYGVNS. V lost 1 base to trimming and J lost 1 base, with 8 bases between them. CDR3 amino acids: CASSESQRSGANVLTF. In nucleotides, the CDR3 is TGTGCCAGCAGTGAATCGCAGCGATCTGGGGCCAACGTCCTGACTTTC.